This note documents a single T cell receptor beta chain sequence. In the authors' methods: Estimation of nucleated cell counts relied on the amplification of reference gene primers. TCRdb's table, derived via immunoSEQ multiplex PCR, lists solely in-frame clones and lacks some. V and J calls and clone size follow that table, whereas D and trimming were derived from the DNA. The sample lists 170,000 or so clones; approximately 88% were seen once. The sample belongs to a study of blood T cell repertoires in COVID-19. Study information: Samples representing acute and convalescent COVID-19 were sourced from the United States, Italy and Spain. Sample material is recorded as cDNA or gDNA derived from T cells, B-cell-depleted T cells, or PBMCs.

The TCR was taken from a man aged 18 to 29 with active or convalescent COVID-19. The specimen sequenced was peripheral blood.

DNA of the CDR3: TGTGCCAGTATTTTGCTACCTCGGGACAGGACTTGGCGGACTGAAGCTTTCTTT. It yields the protein CASILLPRDRTWRTEAFF. The gene calls are TRBV19 and TRBJ1-1, with 8 bases that match TRBD1. The V gene end was trimmed by 7 bases and the J gene end by 5 bases; junction bases not matched to a gene: 21. Germline CDR1 is LNHDA and CDR2 is SQIVND (reference sequence). There are 18 residues in the CDR3.